Below, 23 T cell receptor beta chains from the same sample are listed, as sequenced in a study of T cell responses to AZD1222 COVID-19 vaccine. Here immunoSEQ multiplex PCR was the method, and the copy in TCRdb shows in-frame clones only, minus some. The table records 130,000 to 150,000 clones, approximately 90% of them present only once. The source material was peripheral blood, sampled on day 0 of AZD1222 vaccination. The source of these receptors is an adult in good health.

About this clone itself: One end of the junction varies from germline; a read error may be responsible. The gene calls are TRBV7-2 and TRBJ2-2; 10 bases are a match to TRBD2. The CDR3 has 16 amino acids. Germline values: CDR1 SGHTA, CDR2 FQGNSA. The CDR3 sequence: CASSLAGAVDTGELFF. CDR3 coding DNA: TGTGCCAGCAGCCTAGCGGGAGCGGTCGACACCGGGGAGCTGTTTTTT.

This clone was observed a few times. This chain links TRBV23-1 with TRBJ1-1, with no clear D. TRBV23-1 is an ORF, with its function uncertain. Trimming left V 5 bases short and J 3 bases short, with 4 bases between. CDR3 size: 11 residues. CDR3 sequence reads: CASSKYTEAFF. DNA of the CDR3: TGCGCCAGCAGTAAGTACACTGAAGCTTTCTTT.

The genes are TRBV28 and TRBJ2-1; D may match TRBD1 or TRBD2 (5 bases each). Per germline, CDR1 MDHEN and CDR2 SYDVKM. Trimming took off 7 bases at V and 4 bases at J, with 11 bases between the two ends. This CDR3 region has 13 residues. The CDR3 nucleotides are TGTGCCAGCACCGGGACGGCGTACAATGAGCAGTTCTTC. It encodes CASTGTAYNEQFF.

This clone was counted once. The chain employs TRBV29-1 and TRBJ1-1, with D perhaps matching TRBD1 (6 bases). The CDR3 loop spans 13 amino acids. The germline V and J ends were trimmed by 5 bases and 5 bases, with 15 bases remaining between them. In germline, CDR1 is SQVTM, CDR2 ANQGSEA. CDR3 residues: CSVQQGGRTEAFF. The CDR3 DNA sequence: TGCAGCGTTCAACAGGGAGGGAGGACTGAAGCTTTCTTT.

The V gene is TRBV19, the J gene TRBJ1-4; TRBD1 is a possible D gene (5 bases). CDR3 length equals 15 residues. Looked up from germline, CDR1 is LNHDA and CDR2 is SQIVND (reference sequence). V was shortened by 4 bases and J by 5 bases, with 14 bases between the two germline ends. The CDR3 DNA is TGTGCCAGTAGTACCCCGAAGGGGCTCAATGAAAAACTGTTTTTT. Its translation: CASSTPKGLNEKLFF.

This sequence joins TRBV5-6 and TRBJ2-3; D gene ambiguous. Germline values: CDR1 SGHDT, CDR2 YYEEEE. V was clipped by 0 bases and J by 5 bases, with 1 base between them. This CDR3 is 11 amino acids long. The CDR3 is CASSLGDTQYF. In DNA form, the CDR3 reads TGTGCCAGCAGCTTGGGAGATACGCAGTATTTT.

The chain combines TRBV11-2 with TRBJ2-7; maybe TRBD2 (5 bases). In germline, CDR1 is SGHAT, CDR2 FQNNGV. The CDR3 is made up of 14 amino acids. V was cut by 1 base and J by 5 bases, with 12 bases left in between. CDR3 loop: CASSLGGSSDEQYF. In nucleotides, the CDR3 is TGTGCCAGCAGCTTAGGAGGGTCCAGCGACGAGCAGTACTTC.

The chain carries TRBV3-1 (or the pseudogene TRBV3-2) and TRBJ1-3, with D unclear. CDR3 size: 17 residues. V lost 0 bases and J 3 bases, leaving 15 bases between the germline ends. Germline V CDR1 and CDR2: LGHDT, YNNKEL (reference sequence). CDR3 loop: CASSQDTPWSVGNTIYF. The CDR3 coding sequence is TGTGCCAGCAGCCAAGATACCCCGTGGAGCGTTGGAAACACCATATATTTT.

The J gene is TRBJ2-5, the V gene TRBV13, with D tentatively TRBD2 (6 bases). Trimming removed 5 bases at V and 5 bases at J, with 15 bases between. Germline CDR1 and CDR2: PRHDT and FYEKMQ (reference sequence). CDR3 length: 14 amino acids. Here the CDR3 reads CASSTGGSLETQYF. CDR3 bases: TGTGCCAGCAGCACAGGAGGGAGCCTGGAGACCCAGTACTTC. The complete variable domain, with remaining parts taken from reference TRBV13 and TRBJ2-5, reads AAGVIQSPRHLIKEKRETATLKCYPIPRHDTVYWYQQGPGQDPQFLISFYEKMQSDKGSIPDRFSAQQFSDYHSELNMSSLELGDSALYFCASSTGGSLETQYFGPGTRLLVL.

This chain connects TRBV9 to TRBJ2-3; D is perhaps TRBD2 (6 bases). V lost 5 bases, J lost 2 bases, and 12 bases lay in between. The CDR3 loop spans 14 amino acids. From germline, CDR1 is SGDLS and CDR2 YYNGEE. CDR3 sequence (DNA): TGTGCCAGCAGTTTAGCGGAGTTCACAGATACGCAGTATTTT. Amino acid sequence: CASSLAEFTDTQYF.

V is TRBV7-8 and J is TRBJ1-2, with D maybe TRBD1 (6 bases). V shed 5 bases and J shed 5 bases, with 9 bases lying between them. This CDR3 spans 12 amino acids. Germline V lookup: CDR1 SGHVS, CDR2 FQNEAQ. CDR3 nucleotide sequence: TGTGCCAGCAGCACCGACAGGTATGGCTACACCTTC. It encodes CASSTDRYGYTF.

CDR3 sequence reads: CASSRWAGNQPQHF. DNA of the CDR3: TGTGCCAGCAGTCGCTGGGCAGGGAATCAGCCCCAGCATTTT. This chain links TRBV28 with TRBJ1-5; maybe TRBD1 (5 bases). CDR1 is MDHEN, CDR2 SYDVKM, per germline. The V gene lost 5 bases and the J gene lost 4 bases, with 12 bases spanning the gap. This CDR3 has 14 amino acids.

J is TRBJ2-3 and V is TRBV5-1, with 7 bases lining up with TRBD2. CDR3 size: 18 residues. The V segment lost 0 bases and the J segment 4 bases; nucleotides outside the gene matches: 14. CDR1 SGHRS and CDR2 YFSETQ come from the germline V gene. In nucleotides, the CDR3 is TGCGCCAGCAGCTTGGGGTGGCTTATCGGGGAGGGAGCAGATACGCAGTATTTT. Translated, it gives CASSLGWLIGEGADTQYF.

This chain joins TRBV11-2 and TRBJ2-7; 7 bases map to TRBD1. CDR1 is SGHAT, CDR2 FQNNGV, per germline. The CDR3 length is 15 residues. V gave up 2 bases and J gave up 5 bases; unmatched junction bases: 9. The CDR3 sequence: CASSLYVTGFHEQYF. The CDR3 DNA follows: TGTGCCAGCAGCTTATACGTGACAGGGTTCCACGAGCAGTACTTC.

Only one count was recorded for this clone. This chain connects TRBV5-1 to TRBJ1-2; D is uncertain. The CDR3 totals 14 residues. Per the germline V gene, CDR1 is SGHRS and CDR2 is YFSETQ. The ends were cut back, 0 bases at V and 5 bases at J, with 11 bases in the middle. The CDR3 spells CASSLDSHPYGYTF. CDR3 in DNA: TGCGCCAGCAGCTTGGACAGCCACCCTTATGGCTACACCTTC.

This clone was counted only a few times. DNA for the CDR3: TGTGCCAGCAGCTTCGGTGGGGGCCACTACTACGAGCAGTACTTC. Translation: CASSFGGGHYYEQYF. The rearrangement uses TRBV7-9 and TRBJ2-7, with D perhaps matching TRBD1 (6 bases). Per the germline V gene, CDR1 is SEHNR and CDR2 is FQNEAQ (reference sequence). This CDR3 comprises 15 residues. The germline V and J ends were trimmed by 3 bases and 3 bases, with 15 bases remaining between them.

The chain recombines TRBV6-5 with TRBJ1-5; no clear D gene. Germline V gene lookup returns CDR1 MNHEY and CDR2 SVGAGI. The ends were cut back, 7 bases at V and 9 bases at J, with 16 bases in the middle. This CDR3 is 13 amino acids long. The CDR3 sequence: CASTPTGSGPQHF. The CDR3 nucleotides are TGTGCCAGCACCCCCACCGGCTCGGGGCCCCAGCATTTT.

V and J are TRBV19 and TRBJ1-2; D remains ambiguous. Germline values: CDR1 LNHDA, CDR2 SQIVND (reference sequence). The CDR3 has 14 amino acids. The V end lost 6 bases, the J end lost 4 bases, and 15 bases lay between the germline ends. The CDR3 loop is CASRPLGPRYGYTF. CDR3 in DNA: TGTGCCAGTAGGCCCCTCGGGCCCCGCTATGGCTACACCTTC.

The V and J genes are TRBV29-1 and TRBJ2-5, with D tentatively TRBD1 (6 bases). Germline values: CDR1 SQVTM, CDR2 ANQGSEA. Between the trimmed V and J ends, which lost 4 bases and 3 bases, there was a span of 9 bases. There are 12 residues in the CDR3. Here the CDR3 DNA reads TGCAGCGTTGGGGCAGGGGAAGAGACCCAGTACTTC. Encoded protein: CSVGAGEETQYF.

This clone came up once. V and J are TRBV11-2 and TRBJ2-7; the D gene is possibly TRBD2 (6 bases). Trimming took 5 bases from V and 4 from J, leaving 18 bases between them. The CDR3 is 15 residues long. Per germline, CDR1 SGHAT and CDR2 FQNNGV. In DNA, the CDR3 is TGTGCCAGCAGCCATTCGGGGGTTATCTCGTACGAGCAGTACTTC. Amino acids: CASSHSGVISYEQYF.

This clone was seen only once. The CDR3 DNA reads TGTGCCAGCAGCTTAGGCCGACAGGTTAATGGCTACACCTTC. Its protein is CASSLGRQVNGYTF. The chain has TRBV7-2 and TRBJ1-2, with a possible D match to TRBD1 (6 bases). Between the trimmed V and J ends, which lost 1 base and 6 bases, there was a span of 12 bases. CDR3 size: 14 residues. Germline V CDR1 and CDR2: SGHTA, FQGNSA.

This rearrangement joins TRBV28 to TRBJ1-4; D gene ambiguous. This CDR3 comprises 13 residues. Germline loops: CDR1 MDHEN, CDR2 SYDVKM. V gave up 5 bases and J gave up 7 bases, with 11 bases separating them. For the CDR3, the DNA is TGTGCCAGCAGTCGTCCGGCGGGTGAAAAACTGTTTTTT. Translation gives CASSRPAGEKLFF. The entire variable domain, with the rest obtained from reference TRBV28 and TRBJ1-4, is as follows: DVKVTQSSRYLVKRTGEKVFLECVQDMDHENMFWYRQDPGLGLRLIYFSYDVKMKEKGDIPEGYSVSREKKERFSLILESASTNQTSMYLCASSRPAGEKLFFGSGTQLSVL.

The rearrangement uses TRBV11-2 and TRBJ2-7; TRBD2 matches 7 bases. Germline trimming cut 9 bases from V and 4 bases from J; bases unmatched to any gene: 6. CDR3 length: 12 amino acids. Germline V gene lookup returns CDR1 SGHAT and CDR2 FQNNGV. DNA of the CDR3: TGTGCCAGTGGCGGGGGTTTGTACGAGCAGTACTTC. Protein product: CASGGGLYEQYF.